This T cell receptor beta chain is drawn from a study of blood T cell repertoires in COVID-19. Turning to the study itself: Both acute and convalescent COVID-19 samples were obtained from the United States, Italy and Spain. The cDNA or gDNA used as material had been derived from T cells, B-cell-depleted T cells, or PBMCs.

Authors' methods: Reference gene primer amplification gave estimated nucleated cell counts. TCRdb's table, derived via immunoSEQ multiplex PCR, lists solely in-frame clones and lacks some. Clone size and V and J calls were adopted from that table, with D and trimming inferred from the DNA. The sample holds 50,000 to 60,000 clones; roughly 90% are singletons and the top ten take 8.5%. This clone was observed once. With 2 bases clipped from V and 7 bases from J, the junction kept 7 bases outside the gene matches. CDR1 MNHEY and CDR2 SVGAGI come from the germline V gene. The CDR3 totals 14 residues. The TCR was taken from a man aged 60 to 75 with active COVID-19. The sequenced sample consisted of peripheral blood. V gene TRBV6-5 combines with J gene TRBJ1-1; 7 bases are shared with TRBD1. CDR3 sequence: CASSYRDRTDEAFF. The CDR3 nucleotides read TGTGCCAGCAGTTACCGGGACAGAACCGATGAAGCTTTCTTT.